The entry below describes one T cell receptor beta chain. The source of the sample is a study of early T cells in non-severe SARS-CoV-2 infection. Deletions cut 3 bases from V and 7 bases from J, with 9 bases between. The CDR3 runs 13 residues. The germline V gene encodes CDR1 SGHTA and CDR2 FQGNSA. TCRdb reprocessed the 5' RACE reads with MiXCR, giving one entry per CDR3 protein. The sample includes 50,000 to 65,000 distinct CDR3 sequences, approximately 10% seen only once; the top ten take roughly 3%. This chain connects TRBV7-2 to TRBJ2-2; no clear D. The sequenced sample was whole blood, obtained at baseline. This sequence originates from an adult who was a healthcare worker with PCR-confirmed SARS-CoV-2 infection or an uninfected control (not recorded which). The chain's CDR3 is CASSFRLDGELFF. CDR3 sequence (DNA): TGTGCCAGCAGCTTCCGCCTTGACGGGGAGCTGTTTTTT.